This entry features one T cell receptor (beta chain) sequence. Its recognized antigen is unknown. Base quality data are lacking; no much larger clone is found one base away. At one collaborating source in Seattle, patients were enrolled during active infection and were followed longitudinally through the course of disease. The collaborating institutions used their own protocols to collect whole blood in K2EDTA tubes. For TCRbeta analysis, collaborators shipped samples as frozen whole blood, isolated PBMCs, or DNA extracted from either of those sample types. TCRbeta CDR3 regions were amplified from genomic DNA using the immunoSEQ Assay, a bias-controlled multiplex PCR. Per the original workflow: Nucleated cell counts per sample were estimated from amplification of reference gene primers within the assay. Sequence reads were collapsed and filtered to measure the absolute abundance of every unique TCRbeta CDR3 rearrangement. For each sample, productive Simpson clonality was calculated by taking the square root of Simpson's diversity index across productive rearrangements. Entries here come from immuneACCESS through TCRdb and include only in-frame sequences with V and J called. Some clones fail to appear in such tables; in the studies checked, an unresolved V gene covers under half of the shortfall, and the cause of the remainder is unknown. V, J and clone size reflect that table, while D and trimming were determined from the DNA. The sample records under 200,000 clones, about 88% of which are singletons. The leading ten clones occupy under 6.5% of the sample.

These data originate in a study of blood T cell repertoires in COVID-19 (dated by TCRdb to 2019 to 2021). Broadly, across the study: Samples covering the acute and convalescent phases of COVID-19 were provided by collaborators in the United States, Italy and Spain. The material from the prospective study consisted of cDNA or gDNA derived from T cells, B-cell-depleted T cells, or PBMCs. The dataset comprised deeply sampled blood TCRbeta repertoires from subjects exposed to, actively infected with, or recovered from COVID-19. The repertoires were made available in a free public database intended to serve as a resource for research on the immune response to SARS-CoV-2. The samples were drawn from the first 160 participants of the ongoing ImmuneRACE study and from 1,200 or so subjects provided by 6 global collaborators. The sample metadata nearly always contained a de-identified subject ID, COVID-19 status, age in years and sex. Where HLA class I and class II types were available, the types were taken from metadata supplied by the sample provider, not from assay-based typing. Findings and caveats that apply to the study as a whole: Clinical and demographic metadata were provided uncurated, with the amount varying by source and participant.

The CDR3 spans 15 residues, from the cysteine through the phenylalanine. Kept here is only the CDR3 DNA, which spans 45 bases and is read in frame from base 1. V is reduced by 3 bases and J by 4 bases, leaving a spacing of 16 bases between them. CDR1 and CDR2 are read off the germline V gene (reference sequence) as SEHNR and FQNEAQ. Sequencing input: peripheral blood. The clonotype originates from a woman in her forties or fifties with COVID-19, enrolled during active disease. The receptor chain draws on TRBV7-9 and TRBJ2-7; TRBD2 is a possible D gene, resting on 6 matching bases. The CDR3: CASSFRMGGEYEQYF. The base sequence is TGTGCCAGCAGCTTTCGGATGGGCGGGGAGTACGAGCAGTACTTC.